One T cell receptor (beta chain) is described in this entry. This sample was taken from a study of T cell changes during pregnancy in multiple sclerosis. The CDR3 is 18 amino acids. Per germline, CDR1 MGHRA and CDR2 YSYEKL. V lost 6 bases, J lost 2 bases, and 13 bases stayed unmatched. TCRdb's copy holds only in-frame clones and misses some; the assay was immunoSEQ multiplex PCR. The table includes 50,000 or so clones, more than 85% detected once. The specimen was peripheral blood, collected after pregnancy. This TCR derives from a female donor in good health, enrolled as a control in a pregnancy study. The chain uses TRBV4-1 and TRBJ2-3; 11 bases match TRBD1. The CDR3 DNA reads TGCGCCAGCAGACGCGGGACAGGGGGTTCCCATTTCACAGATACGCAGTATTTT. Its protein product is CASRRGTGGSHFTDTQYF.